The 17 T cell receptor beta chains given below trace back to one sample, sequenced in a study of human T cells and chemical hapten exposure (dated by TCRdb to the early 2020s). The time point label of this sample denotes: patch test 3, about 24 weeks after DPC sensitization. Sample treatment or condition, as interpreted from the label and publication: therapeutic diphenylcyclopropenone sensitization with weekly scalp DPC. Total RNA was extracted from unfractionated whole blood collected in Tempus Blood RNA tubes. The library was built by means of RACE. TCRdb records NextSeq 500 as the sequencer. TCRdb passed the public sequencing reads through fastp at Q25 and MiXCR, retaining productive beta sequences. A single entry per CDR3 protein holds the most common genes and DNA from its merged rows. A total of 35,000 to 45,000 distinct CDR3 sequences appear in this sample, about 12% of them only once. The leading ten clones occupy about 2.5% of the sample.

Specimen: whole blood, collected in connection with sensitization to the hapten diphenylcyclopropenone (DPC). These receptors were taken from a woman between 40 and 50 years old with alopecia areata. Some clones in this sample may be carry-over from other donors' samples.

Many counts were recorded for this clonotype. The rearrangement uses TRBV21-1 and TRBJ2-5; TRBD2 reflects the table's D call only, with no check against the DNA. TRBV21-1 is listed as a pseudogene. This CDR3 has 15 residues. The CDR3 sequence: CASNTSGMYQETQYF. CDR3 bases: TGTGCCAGCAACACTAGCGGAATGTACCAAGAGACCCAGTACTTC.

The J gene is TRBJ2-3, the V gene TRBV20-1; 12 bases are shared with TRBD2. The CDR3 runs to 18 residues. Germline values: CDR1 DFQATT, CDR2 SNEGSKA (reference sequence). Germline trimming cut 3 bases from V and 2 bases from J; bases unmatched to any gene: 12. The CDR3 DNA reads TGCAGTGCTAGTGCGGTCGGGACTAGCGGGTATCTCACAGATACGCAGTATTTT. Its translation is CSASAVGTSGYLTDTQYF.

This clonotype was recorded a few times. This sequence joins TRBV28 and TRBJ1-5; 8 bases line up with TRBD1. Unmatched junction bases numbered 10, after V lost 2 bases and J lost 7 bases. Germline-derived CDR1 and CDR2 are MDHEN and SYDVKM. The CDR3 consists of 16 residues. CDR3 region: CASSLTRGLVGQPQHF. Here the CDR3 DNA reads TGTGCCAGCAGTTTAACCAGGGGGCTAGTCGGGCAGCCCCAGCATTTT.

This sequence joins TRBV7-8 and TRBJ2-5; the match to TRBD1 covers 7 bases. Germline assignment: CDR1 SGHVS and CDR2 FQNEAQ. This CDR3 spans 15 amino acids. Germline trimming cut 5 bases from V and 1 base from J; bases unmatched to any gene: 7. The CDR3 coding sequence is TGTGCCAGCAGCACTGGGACAGACCCCCAAGAGACCCAGTACTTC. This encodes CASSTGTDPQETQYF.

The chain links TRBV24-1 to TRBJ2-1, with 8 bases lining up with TRBD2. CDR3 length equals 16 residues. CDR1 KGHDR and CDR2 SFDVKD come from the germline V gene. V lost 5 bases and J lost 0; bases outside the gene matches: 5. The CDR3 DNA reads as TGTGCCACCAGTGGGCTAGCGGGTCTCTCCTACAATGAGCAGTTCTTC. Residues: CATSGLAGLSYNEQFF.

This clonotype was counted many times. The chain couples TRBV6-1 to TRBJ1-5; tentative D call: TRBD1 (6 bases). The CDR3 covers 15 residues. The V end was cut by 3 bases, the J end by 1 base, with 10 bases between. Germline CDR1 MNHNS, CDR2 SASEGT. The CDR3 reads CASSDRGKSNQPQHF. The DNA for the CDR3 is TGTGCCAGCAGTGACAGGGGCAAAAGCAATCAGCCCCAGCATTTT.

The J gene is TRBJ2-3, the V gene TRBV2; D gene ambiguous. The V gene lost 0 bases and the J gene lost 6 bases, with 7 bases spanning the gap. CDR3 length: 13 amino acids. Germline V gene data show CDR1 as SNHLY and CDR2 as FYNNEI. The CDR3: CASSEALRDTQYF. In DNA, the CDR3 is TGTGCCAGCAGTGAAGCGCTTCGGGATACGCAGTATTTT.

This clonotype has more than one count but fewer than ten. The chain couples TRBV5-6 to TRBJ2-1, with TRBD2 matching over 8 bases. Germline V gene sequence: CDR1 SGHDT, CDR2 YYEEEE. The CDR3 is made up of 15 amino acids. The V segment lost 6 bases and the J segment 8 bases; nucleotides outside the gene matches: 13. CDR3 loop: CASTQAGGSRDEQFF. In DNA form, the CDR3 reads TGTGCCAGCACCCAGGCGGGGGGTAGTCGCGATGAGCAGTTCTTC.

The rearrangement links TRBV5-1 to TRBJ1-1; D remains ambiguous. The CDR3 covers 18 residues. V lost 5 bases to trimming and J lost 0 bases, with 23 bases between them. Germline-derived CDR1 and CDR2 are SGHRS and YFSETQ. CDR3: CASRYRTASNLLNTEAFF. In nucleotides, the CDR3 is TGCGCCAGCAGATATCGGACGGCCTCTAACCTTTTGAACACTGAAGCTTTCTTT.

Only a few counts were recorded for this clonotype. The chain couples TRBV25-1 to TRBJ1-2, with 8 bases identical to TRBD1. The CDR3 totals 14 residues. V was clipped by 1 base and J by 8 bases; unmatched bases: 6. CDR1 MGHDK and CDR2 SYGVNS come from the germline V gene. CDR3 DNA: TGTGCCAGCAGTGAATCGGTGACAGGGGACGGCTACACCTTC. It specifies CASSESVTGDGYTF.

The CDR3: CASSLALPAIYGYTF. CDR3 DNA: TGTGCCAGCAGCTTAGCGCTCCCCGCTATCTATGGCTACACCTTC. This chain joins TRBV7-9 and TRBJ1-2; unclear D gene. This CDR3 contains 15 residues. The germline V gene has CDR1 SEHNR and CDR2 FQNEAQ (reference sequence). With 0 bases removed from V and 4 bases from J, the gap between germline ends came to 12 bases.

The sample holds many counts of this clonotype. The rearrangement uses TRBV28 and TRBJ2-4; D remains unclear. Germline V gives CDR1 MDHEN, CDR2 SYDVKM. Trimming took off 8 bases at V and 5 bases at J, with 13 bases between the two ends. The CDR3 contains 13 residues. The CDR3 loop is CASGQYIENIQYF. CDR3 coding DNA: TGTGCCAGCGGCCAGTATATTGAAAACATTCAGTACTTC.

The genes are TRBV3-1 and TRBJ2-3, with a possible D match to TRBD1 (6 bases). CDR1 is LGHDT and CDR2 is YNNKEL in the germline V gene (reference sequence). Trimming left V 4 bases short and J 7 bases short, with 12 bases between. The CDR3 has 13 amino acids. CDR3 coding DNA: TGTGCCAGCAGCCTAGGGGACATCTATACGCAGTATTTT. Translated, it gives CASSLGDIYTQYF.

This clonotype was counted between two and nine times. The chain joins TRBV28 to TRBJ1-2, with D unresolved. CDR3 length: 12 amino acids. Germline V lookup: CDR1 MDHEN, CDR2 SYDVKM. V was trimmed by 4 bases and J by 7 bases, leaving 10 bases between them. The CDR3 is CASSSNNVGYTF. The CDR3 nucleotides are TGTGCCAGCAGTTCGAATAACGTTGGCTACACCTTC.

This clonotype came up many times. This sequence joins TRBV29-1 and TRBJ2-7, with 7 nucleotides matching TRBD2. Germline V gene data show CDR1 as SQVTM and CDR2 as ANQGSEA. V shed 1 base, J shed 3 bases, and the junction held 3 bases outside the gene matches. This CDR3 contains 13 residues. CDR3 region: CSVEVPGGYEQYF. The CDR3 bases are TGCAGCGTTGAAGTCCCGGGGGGCTACGAGCAGTACTTC.

This rearrangement joins TRBV6-5 to TRBJ1-5; no reliable D call. Trimming shortened V by 0 bases and J by 2 bases, and 5 bases separated the two germline ends. CDR1 is MNHEY and CDR2 is SVGAGI in the germline V gene. The CDR3 is 14 residues long. As DNA, the CDR3 is TGTGCCAGCAGTTACTCATATGGCAATCAGCCCCAGCATTTT. Translated: CASSYSYGNQPQHF.

There are many counts of this clonotype. The CDR3 region is CASGPQGLYQETQYF. The CDR3 DNA reads as TGTGCTAGTGGACCGCAGGGGCTGTACCAAGAGACCCAGTACTTC. The chain couples TRBV12-5 to TRBJ2-5; D may be TRBD1 (6 bases). CDR1 and CDR2 from the germline V gene are LGHNT and FRNRAP. V shed 6 bases and J shed 0 bases, with 14 bases lying between them. The CDR3 is made up of 15 amino acids.